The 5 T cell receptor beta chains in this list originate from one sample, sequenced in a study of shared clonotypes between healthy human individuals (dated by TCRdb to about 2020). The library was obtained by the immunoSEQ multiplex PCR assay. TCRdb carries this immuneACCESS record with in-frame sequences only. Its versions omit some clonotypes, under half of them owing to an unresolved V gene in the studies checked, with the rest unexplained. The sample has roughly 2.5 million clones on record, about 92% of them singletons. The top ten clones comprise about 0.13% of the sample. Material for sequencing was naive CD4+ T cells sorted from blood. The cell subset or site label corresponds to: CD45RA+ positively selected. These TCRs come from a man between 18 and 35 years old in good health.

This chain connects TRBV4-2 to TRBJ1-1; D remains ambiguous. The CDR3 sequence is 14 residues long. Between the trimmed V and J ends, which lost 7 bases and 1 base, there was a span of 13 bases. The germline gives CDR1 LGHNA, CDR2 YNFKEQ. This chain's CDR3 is CASTNPHKNTEAFF. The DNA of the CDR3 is TGTGCCAGCACGAACCCACACAAGAACACTGAAGCTTTCTTT.

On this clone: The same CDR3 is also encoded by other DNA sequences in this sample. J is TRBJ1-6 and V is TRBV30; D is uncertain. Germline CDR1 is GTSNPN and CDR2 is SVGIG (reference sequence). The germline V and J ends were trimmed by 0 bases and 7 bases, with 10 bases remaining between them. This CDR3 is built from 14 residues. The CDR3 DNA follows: TGTGCCTGGAGTGTACGGGGAGGGAATTCACCCCTCCACTTT. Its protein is CAWSVRGGNSPLHF.

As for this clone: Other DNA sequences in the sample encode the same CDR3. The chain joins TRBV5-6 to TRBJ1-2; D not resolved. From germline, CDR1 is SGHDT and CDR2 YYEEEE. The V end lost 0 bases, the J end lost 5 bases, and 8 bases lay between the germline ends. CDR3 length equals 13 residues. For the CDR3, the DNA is TGTGCCAGCAGCTTGGTGTCCAATTATGGCTACACCTTC. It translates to CASSLVSNYGYTF.

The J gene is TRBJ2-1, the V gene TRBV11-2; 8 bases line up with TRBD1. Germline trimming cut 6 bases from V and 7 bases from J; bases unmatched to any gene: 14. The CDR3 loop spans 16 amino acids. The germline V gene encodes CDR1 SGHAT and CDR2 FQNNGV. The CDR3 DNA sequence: TGTGCCAGCAGGCGAATAACAGGGGGTGCCCAGAATGAGCAGTTCTTC. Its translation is CASRRITGGAQNEQFF.

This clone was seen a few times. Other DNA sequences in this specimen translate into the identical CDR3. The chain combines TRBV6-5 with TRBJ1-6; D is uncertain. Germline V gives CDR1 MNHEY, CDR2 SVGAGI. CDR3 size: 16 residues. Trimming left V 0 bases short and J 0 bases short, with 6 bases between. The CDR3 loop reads CASSYSKSSYNSPLHF. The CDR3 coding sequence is TGTGCCAGCAGTTACTCGAAGAGCTCCTATAATTCACCCCTCCACTTT.